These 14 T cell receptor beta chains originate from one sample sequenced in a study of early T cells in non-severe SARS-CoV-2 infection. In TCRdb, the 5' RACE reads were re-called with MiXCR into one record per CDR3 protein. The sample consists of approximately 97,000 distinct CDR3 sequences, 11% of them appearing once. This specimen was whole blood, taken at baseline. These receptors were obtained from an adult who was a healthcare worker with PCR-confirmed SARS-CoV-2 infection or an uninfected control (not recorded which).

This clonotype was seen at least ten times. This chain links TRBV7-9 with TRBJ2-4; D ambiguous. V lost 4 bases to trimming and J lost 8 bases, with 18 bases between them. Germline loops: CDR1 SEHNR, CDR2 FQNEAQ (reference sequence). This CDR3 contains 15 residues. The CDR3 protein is CASSSTDNSVDIQYF. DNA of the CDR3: TGTGCCAGCAGCTCTACCGACAATAGTGTAGACATTCAGTACTTC. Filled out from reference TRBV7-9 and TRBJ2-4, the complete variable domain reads DTGVSQNPRHKITKRGQNVTFRCDPISEHNRLYWYRQTLGQGPEFLTYFQNEAQLEKSRLLSDRFSAERPKGSFSTLEIQRTEQGDSAMYLCASSSTDNSVDIQYFGAGTRLSVL.

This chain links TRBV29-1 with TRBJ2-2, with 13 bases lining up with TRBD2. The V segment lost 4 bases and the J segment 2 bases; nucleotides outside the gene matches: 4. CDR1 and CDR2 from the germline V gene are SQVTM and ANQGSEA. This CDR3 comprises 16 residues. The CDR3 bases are TGCAGCGTTGGAGGACTAGCGGGGGCAAACACCGGGGAGCTGTTTTTT. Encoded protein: CSVGGLAGANTGELFF.

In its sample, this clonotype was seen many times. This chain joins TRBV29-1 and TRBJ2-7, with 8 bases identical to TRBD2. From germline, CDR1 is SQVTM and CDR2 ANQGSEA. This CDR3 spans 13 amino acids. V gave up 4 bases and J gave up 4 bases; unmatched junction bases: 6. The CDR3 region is CSVGPSGSYEQYF. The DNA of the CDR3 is TGCAGCGTTGGTCCTAGCGGGTCTTACGAGCAGTACTTC.

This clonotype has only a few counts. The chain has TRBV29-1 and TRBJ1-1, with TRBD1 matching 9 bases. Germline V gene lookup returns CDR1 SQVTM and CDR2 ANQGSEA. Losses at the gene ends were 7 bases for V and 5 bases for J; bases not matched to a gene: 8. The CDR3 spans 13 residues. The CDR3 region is CSAGQGLGTEAFF. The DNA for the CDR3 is TGCAGCGCTGGACAGGGGTTAGGGACTGAAGCTTTCTTT.

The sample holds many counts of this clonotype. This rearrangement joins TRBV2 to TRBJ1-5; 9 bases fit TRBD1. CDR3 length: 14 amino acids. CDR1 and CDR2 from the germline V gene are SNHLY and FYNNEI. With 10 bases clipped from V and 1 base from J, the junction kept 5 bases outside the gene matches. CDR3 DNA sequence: TGTGCCACCCGGGACAGGGCCAGCAATCAGCCCCAGCATTTT. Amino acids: CATRDRASNQPQHF.

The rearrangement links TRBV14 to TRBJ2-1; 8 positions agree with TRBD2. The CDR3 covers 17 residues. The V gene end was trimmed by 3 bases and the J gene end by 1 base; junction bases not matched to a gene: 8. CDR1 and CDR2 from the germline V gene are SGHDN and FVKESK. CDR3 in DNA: TGTGCCAGCAGCCAGGCACCGGGACTAGTGTCCTACAATGAGCAGTTCTTC. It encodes CASSQAPGLVSYNEQFF. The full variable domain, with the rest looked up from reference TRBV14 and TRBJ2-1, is EAGVTQFPSHSVIEKGQTVTLRCDPISGHDNLYWYRRVMGKEIKFLLHFVKESKQDESGMPNNRFLAERTGGTYSTLKVQPAELEDSGVYFCASSQAPGLVSYNEQFFGPGTRLTVL.

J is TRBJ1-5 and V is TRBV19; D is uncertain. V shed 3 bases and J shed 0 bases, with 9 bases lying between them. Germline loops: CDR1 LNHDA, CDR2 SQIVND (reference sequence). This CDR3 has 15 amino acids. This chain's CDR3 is CASSISAYSNQPQHF. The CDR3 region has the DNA TGTGCCAGTAGTATTTCAGCATATAGCAATCAGCCCCAGCATTTT. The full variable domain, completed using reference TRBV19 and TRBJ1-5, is DGGITQSPKYLFRKEGQNVTLSCEQNLNHDAMYWYRQDPGQGLRLIYYSQIVNDFQKGDIAEGYSVSREKKESFPLTVTSAQKNPTAFYLCASSISAYSNQPQHFGDGTRLSIL.

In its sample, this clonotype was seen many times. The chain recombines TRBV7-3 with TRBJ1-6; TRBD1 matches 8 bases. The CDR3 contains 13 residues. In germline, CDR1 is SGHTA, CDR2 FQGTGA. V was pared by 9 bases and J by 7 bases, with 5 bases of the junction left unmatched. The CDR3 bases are TGTGCCAGTAGACAGGGGCCCAATTCACCCCTCCACTTT. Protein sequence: CASRQGPNSPLHF.

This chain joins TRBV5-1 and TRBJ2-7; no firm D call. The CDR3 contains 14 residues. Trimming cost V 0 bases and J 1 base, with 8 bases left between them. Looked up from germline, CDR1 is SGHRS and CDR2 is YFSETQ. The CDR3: CASSLGPGSYEQYF. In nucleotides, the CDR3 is TGCGCCAGCAGCTTGGGCCCTGGATCCTACGAGCAGTACTTC.

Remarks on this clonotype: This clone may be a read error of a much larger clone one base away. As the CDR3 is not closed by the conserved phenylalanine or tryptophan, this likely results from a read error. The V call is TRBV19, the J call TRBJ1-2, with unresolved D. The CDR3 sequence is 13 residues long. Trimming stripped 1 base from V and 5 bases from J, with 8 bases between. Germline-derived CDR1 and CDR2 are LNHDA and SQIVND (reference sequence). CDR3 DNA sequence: TGTGCCAGTAGTATAGGTTCTTCGTATGGCTACACCCTC. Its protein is CASSIGSSYGYTL.

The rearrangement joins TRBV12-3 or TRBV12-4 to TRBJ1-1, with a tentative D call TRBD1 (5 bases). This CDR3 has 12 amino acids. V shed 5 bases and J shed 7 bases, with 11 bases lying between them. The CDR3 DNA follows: TGTGCCAGCAGTAAGCCGGGGGTTGAAGCTTTCTTT. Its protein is CASSKPGVEAFF.

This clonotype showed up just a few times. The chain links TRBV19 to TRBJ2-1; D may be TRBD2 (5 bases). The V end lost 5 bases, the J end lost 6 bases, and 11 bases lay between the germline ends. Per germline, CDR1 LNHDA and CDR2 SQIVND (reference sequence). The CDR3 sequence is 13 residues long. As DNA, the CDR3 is TGTGCCAGTAGTGACCCGACTACCAATGAGCAGTTCTTC. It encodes CASSDPTTNEQFF.

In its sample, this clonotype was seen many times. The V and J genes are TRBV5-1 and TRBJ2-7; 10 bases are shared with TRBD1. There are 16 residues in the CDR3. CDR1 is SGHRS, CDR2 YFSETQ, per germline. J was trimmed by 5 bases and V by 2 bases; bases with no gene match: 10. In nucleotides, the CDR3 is TGCGCCAGCAGCTTCGGTCCCGGGACAGGGGTTCACGAGCAGTACTTC. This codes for CASSFGPGTGVHEQYF.

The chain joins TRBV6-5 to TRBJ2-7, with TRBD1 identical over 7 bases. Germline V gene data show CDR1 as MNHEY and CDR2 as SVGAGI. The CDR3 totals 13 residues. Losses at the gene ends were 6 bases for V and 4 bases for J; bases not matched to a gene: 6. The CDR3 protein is CASRSDRSYEQYF. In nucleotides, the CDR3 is TGTGCCAGCAGATCGGACAGGTCTTACGAGCAGTACTTC.